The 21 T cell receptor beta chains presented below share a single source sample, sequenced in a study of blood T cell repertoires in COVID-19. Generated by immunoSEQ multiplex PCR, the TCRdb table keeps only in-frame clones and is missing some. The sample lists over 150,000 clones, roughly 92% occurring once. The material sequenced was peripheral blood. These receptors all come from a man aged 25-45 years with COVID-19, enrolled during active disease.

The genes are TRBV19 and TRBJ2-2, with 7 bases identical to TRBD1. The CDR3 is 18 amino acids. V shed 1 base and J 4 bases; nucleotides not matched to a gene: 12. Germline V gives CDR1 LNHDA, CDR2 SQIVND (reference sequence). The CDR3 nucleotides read TGTGCCAGTAGTATAGCCGGCAGGGGGATCTCCGTCACCGGGGAGCTGTTTTTT. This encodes CASSIAGRGISVTGELFF.

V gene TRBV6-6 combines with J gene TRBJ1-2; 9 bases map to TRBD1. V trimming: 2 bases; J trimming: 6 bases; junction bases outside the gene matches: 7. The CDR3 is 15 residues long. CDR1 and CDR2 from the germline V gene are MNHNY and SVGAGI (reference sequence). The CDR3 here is CASSYLGQGGDGYTF. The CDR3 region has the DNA TGTGCCAGCAGTTACCTGGGACAGGGAGGCGATGGCTACACCTTC.

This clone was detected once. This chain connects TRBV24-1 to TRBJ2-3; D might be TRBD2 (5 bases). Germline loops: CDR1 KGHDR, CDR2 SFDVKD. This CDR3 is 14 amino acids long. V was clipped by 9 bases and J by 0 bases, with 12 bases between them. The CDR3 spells CATAASGSTDTQYF. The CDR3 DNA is TGTGCCACCGCCGCGAGCGGTAGCACAGATACGCAGTATTTT.

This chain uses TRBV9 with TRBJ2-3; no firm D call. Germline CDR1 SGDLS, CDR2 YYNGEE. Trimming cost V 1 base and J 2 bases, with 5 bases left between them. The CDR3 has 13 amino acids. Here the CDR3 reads CASSVSHTDTQYF. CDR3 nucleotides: TGTGCCAGCAGCGTAAGCCACACAGATACGCAGTATTTT.

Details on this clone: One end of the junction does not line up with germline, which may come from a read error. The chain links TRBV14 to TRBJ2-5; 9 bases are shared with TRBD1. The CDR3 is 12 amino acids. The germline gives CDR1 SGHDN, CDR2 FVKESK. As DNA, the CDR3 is TGTGCCAGCAGCCAAGGGGACAGGGTTTTGGACTTC. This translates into CASSQGDRVLDF.

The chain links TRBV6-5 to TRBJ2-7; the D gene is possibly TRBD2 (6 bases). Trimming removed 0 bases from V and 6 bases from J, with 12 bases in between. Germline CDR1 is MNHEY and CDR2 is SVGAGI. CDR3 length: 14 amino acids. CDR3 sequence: CASSYSILASEQYF. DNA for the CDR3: TGTGCCAGCAGTTACTCGATCCTAGCGTCCGAGCAGTACTTC.

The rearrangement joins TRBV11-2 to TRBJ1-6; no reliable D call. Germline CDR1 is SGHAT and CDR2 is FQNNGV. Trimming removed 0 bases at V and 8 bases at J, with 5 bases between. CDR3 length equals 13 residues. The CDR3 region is CASSLDPDSPLHF. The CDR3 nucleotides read TGTGCCAGCAGCTTAGACCCAGATTCACCCCTCCACTTT.

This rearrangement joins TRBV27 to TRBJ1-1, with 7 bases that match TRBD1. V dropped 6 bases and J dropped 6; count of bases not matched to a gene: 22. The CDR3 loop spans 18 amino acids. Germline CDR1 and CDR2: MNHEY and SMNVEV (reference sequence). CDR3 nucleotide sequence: TGTGCCAGCAGCCGCGGAAGACAGGGACACAAGGGAGATCCTGAAGCTTTCTTT. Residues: CASSRGRQGHKGDPEAFF.

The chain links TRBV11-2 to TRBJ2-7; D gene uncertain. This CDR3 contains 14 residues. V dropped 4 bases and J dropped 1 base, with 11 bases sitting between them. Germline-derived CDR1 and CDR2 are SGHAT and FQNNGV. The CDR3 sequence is CASSWSGYSYEQYF. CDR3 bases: TGTGCCAGCAGCTGGTCCGGTTATTCCTACGAGCAGTACTTC.

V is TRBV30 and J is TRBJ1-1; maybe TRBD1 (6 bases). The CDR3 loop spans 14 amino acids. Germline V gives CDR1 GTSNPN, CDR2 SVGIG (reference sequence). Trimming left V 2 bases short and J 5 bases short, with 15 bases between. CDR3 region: CAWSLVPGETEAFF. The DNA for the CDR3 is TGTGCCTGGAGTCTAGTTCCAGGGGAAACTGAAGCTTTCTTT.

CDR3: CASSQVVQETQYF. In DNA form, the CDR3 reads TGTGCCAGCAGCCAAGTAGTACAAGAGACCCAGTACTTC. The chain links TRBV3-1 (or the pseudogene TRBV3-2) to TRBJ2-5; D is unclear. V gave up 1 base and J gave up 2 bases, with 5 bases separating them. The CDR3 is made up of 13 amino acids. Germline V gene lookup returns CDR1 LGHDT and CDR2 YNNKEL (reference sequence).

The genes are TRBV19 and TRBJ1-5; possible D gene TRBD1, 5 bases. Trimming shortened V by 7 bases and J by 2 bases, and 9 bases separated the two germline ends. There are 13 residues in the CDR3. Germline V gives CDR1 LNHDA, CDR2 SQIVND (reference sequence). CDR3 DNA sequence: TGTGCCAGTACGGGGGAGGGCAATCAGCCCCAGCATTTT. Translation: CASTGEGNQPQHF.

The CDR3 protein is CASSPFSDSSGANVLTF. In nucleotides, the CDR3 is TGTGCCAGCAGCCCCTTTTCCGACTCATCTGGGGCCAACGTCCTGACTTTC. The gene calls are TRBV2 and TRBJ2-6; D unresolved. The CDR3 is 17 amino acids. CDR1 and CDR2 (germline): SNHLY, FYNNEI. The V end lost 6 bases, the J end lost 1 base, and 16 bases lay between the germline ends. The whole variable domain, filled in from reference TRBV2 and TRBJ2-6, reads EPEVTQTPSHQVTQMGQEVILRCVPISNHLYFYWYRQILGQKVEFLVSFYNNEISEKSEIFDDQFSVERPDGSNFTLKIRSTKLEDSAMYFCASSPFSDSSGANVLTFGAGSRLTVL.

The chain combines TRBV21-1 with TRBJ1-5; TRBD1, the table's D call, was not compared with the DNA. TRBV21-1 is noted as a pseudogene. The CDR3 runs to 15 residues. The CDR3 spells CASSKNRDGNQPQHF. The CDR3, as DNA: TGTGCCAGCAGCAAGAACAGGGATGGAAATCAGCCCCAGCATTTT.

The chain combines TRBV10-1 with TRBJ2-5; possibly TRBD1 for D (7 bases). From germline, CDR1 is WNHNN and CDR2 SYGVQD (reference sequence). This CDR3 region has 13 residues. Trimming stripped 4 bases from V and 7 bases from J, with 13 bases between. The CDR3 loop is CASSVAGGSTQYF. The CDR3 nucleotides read TGCGCCAGCAGTGTAGCAGGGGGGTCGACCCAGTACTTC.

CDR3 DNA: TGTGCCAGTAGTATCGGAGGGCTTGGCTACACCTTC. It is translated as CASSIGGLGYTF. V usage is TRBV19 and J usage is TRBJ1-2; D call uncertain. Germline CDR1 reads LNHDA; CDR2 reads SQIVND (reference sequence). The CDR3 loop spans 12 amino acids. V lost 3 bases and J lost 7, with 9 bases in between.

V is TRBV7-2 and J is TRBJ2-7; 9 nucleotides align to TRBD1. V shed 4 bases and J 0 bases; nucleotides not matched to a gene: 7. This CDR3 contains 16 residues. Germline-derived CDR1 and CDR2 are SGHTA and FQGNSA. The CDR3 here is CASSSHRGLSSYEQYF. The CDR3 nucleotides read TGTGCCAGCAGCTCACACAGGGGGCTTAGCTCCTACGAGCAGTACTTC.

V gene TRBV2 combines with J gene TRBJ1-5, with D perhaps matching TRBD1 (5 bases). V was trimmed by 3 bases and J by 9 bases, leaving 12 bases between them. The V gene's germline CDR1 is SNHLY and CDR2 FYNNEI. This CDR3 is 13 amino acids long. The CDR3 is CASSDQGLGPQHF. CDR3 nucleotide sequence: TGTGCCAGCAGTGACCAGGGTTTAGGGCCCCAGCATTTT. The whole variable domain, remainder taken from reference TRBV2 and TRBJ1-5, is EPEVTQTPSHQVTQMGQEVILRCVPISNHLYFYWYRQILGQKVEFLVSFYNNEISEKSEIFDDQFSVERPDGSNFTLKIRSTKLEDSAMYFCASSDQGLGPQHFGDGTRLSIL.

The CDR3 DNA is TGTGCCAGCAGTTACTCGTTCCAGGGGGCATCGGGTGGCTACACCTTC. Its protein is CASSYSFQGASGGYTF. J is TRBJ1-2 and V is TRBV6-5, with 8 bases fitting TRBD1. The length of the CDR3 is 16 residues. Germline V CDR1 and CDR2: MNHEY, SVGAGI. V lost 0 bases, J lost 7 bases, and 10 bases stayed unmatched.

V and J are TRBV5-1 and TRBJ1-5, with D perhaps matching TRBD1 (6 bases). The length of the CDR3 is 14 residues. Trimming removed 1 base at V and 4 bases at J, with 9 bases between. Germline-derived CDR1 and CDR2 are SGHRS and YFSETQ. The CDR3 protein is CASSLTGINQPQHF. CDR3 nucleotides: TGCGCCAGCAGCTTGACAGGGATAAATCAGCCCCAGCATTTT.

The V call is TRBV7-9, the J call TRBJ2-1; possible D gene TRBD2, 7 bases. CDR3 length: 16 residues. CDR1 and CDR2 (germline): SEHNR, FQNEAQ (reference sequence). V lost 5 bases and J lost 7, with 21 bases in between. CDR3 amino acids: CASSPLGVAGANEQFF. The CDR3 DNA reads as TGTGCCAGCAGCCCCCTCGGGGTGGCGGGGGCTAATGAGCAGTTCTTC.